These T cell receptor beta chains were read from a single sample in a study of T cells in Graves' hyperthyroidism and ophthalmopathy. TCRdb reprocessed the multiplex PCR reads via MiXCR and lists one record per CDR3 protein. Of more than 550,000 distinct CDR3 sequences listed, 18% are singletons. Sequenced sample: blood. The receptor source for this set is a woman in her forties or fifties with Graves' hyperthyroidism that later progressed to Graves' ophthalmopathy. The CDR3 runs from the conserved cysteine through the conserved F or W. A D gene is named only where the DNA matches it firmly. The listing skips clone size in some rows; elsewhere it reads once, few, many or a size class.

j_call clone_size v_call d_call cdr3_nt cdr3_aa
TRBJ1-3 . TRBV9 . TGTGCCAGCAGCGTAGAGGGCAAAACCGGAAGCACCATATATTTT CASSVEGKTGSTIYF
TRBJ1-5 many TRBV20-1 TRBD1 TGCAGTGCTAGCACAGGGGGAAATCAGCCCCAGCATTTT CSASTGGNQPQHF
TRBJ2-3 . TRBV7-9 . TGTGCCAGCAGCGCCGGAGGGGCCCGCACAGATACGCAGTATTTT CASSAGGARTDTQYF
TRBJ2-1 few TRBV20-1 . TGCAGTGCTGCAGACCGAAGCTCCTACAATGAGCAGTTCTTC CSAADRSSYNEQFF
TRBJ1-5 many TRBV20-1 . TGCAGTGCTAGAGTATCCAGGGATCAGCCCCAGCATTTT CSARVSRDQPQHF
TRBJ1-2 many TRBV30 . TGTGCCTGGAGTGTCCCGGGACTCCGGTCGGGCTACACCTTC CAWSVPGLRSGYTF
TRBJ1-2 many TRBV11-2 . TGTGCCAGCAGCAAGGGACTCGACTATGGCTACACCTTC CASSKGLDYGYTF
TRBJ2-1 many TRBV3-1 . TGTGCCAGCAGCCAGAACGGTTTCCGAAGCTCCTACAATGAGCAGTTCTTC CASSQNGFRSSYNEQFF
TRBJ1-1 . TRBV5-8 . TGTGCCAGCAACACTCTCCGGGGGACTGAAGCTTTCTTT CASNTLRGTEAFF
TRBJ2-2 . TRBV28 . TGTGCCAGCAGTTTCCCCCAGACTTGGACAGCGAACACCGGGGAGCTGTTTTTT CASSFPQTWTANTGELFF
TRBJ1-6 . TRBV7-2 . TGTGCCAGCAGCCCGAGCCGGGACATTCTATATTCACCCCTCCACTTT CASSPSRDILYSPLHF
TRBJ2-3 few TRBV3-1 TRBD2 TGTGCCAGCAGCCAAGACCCCGGGACTGGCGGGGGTTACACAGATACGCAGTATTTT CASSQDPGTGGGYTDTQYF
TRBJ1-1 . TRBV4-1 . TGCGCCAGCAGCCAAGAGGATCGGGGTTGGGCCACTGAAGCTTTCTTT CASSQEDRGWATEAFF
TRBJ1-2 few TRBV6-1 . TGTGCCAGCAGGCCCGACATGGCGGTCTATGGCTACACCTTC CASRPDMAVYGYTF
TRBJ2-2 . TRBV7-9 . TGTGCCAGCAGCCATTCGAACACCGGGGAGCTGTTTTTT CASSHSNTGELFF
TRBJ2-1 many TRBV5-5 TRBD1 TGTGCCAGCAGCACCGGGACAGCCAGCTACAATGAGCAGTTCTTC CASSTGTASYNEQFF
TRBJ1-6 many TRBV7-8 TRBD1 TGTGCCAGCAGCACGAGGGCCGGGACAGAGAATTCACCCCTCCACTTT CASSTRAGTENSPLHF
TRBJ2-1 . TRBV25-1 TRBD2 TGTGCCAGCAGTGAATATCGGACTAGCGGGGGTAATGAGCAGTTCTTC CASSEYRTSGGNEQFF
TRBJ1-4 few TRBV7-6 . TGTGCCAGCAGCTTAGGGTGGAGTGAAAAACTGTTTTTT CASSLGWSEKLFF
TRBJ1-5 . TRBV12-5 TRBD1 TGTGCTAGTGGCCCGACACACGACAGGGGGCGAAATCAGCCCCAGCATTTT CASGPTHDRGRNQPQHF
TRBJ2-2 many TRBV5-1 . TGCGCCAGCAGCTTGTTTGATTCGAACACCGGGGAGCTGTTTTTT CASSLFDSNTGELFF
TRBJ1-5 few TRBV20-1 TRBD1 TGCAGTGCTGGAGAGACAGGGGGGTCGATCAATCAGCCCCAGCATTTT CSAGETGGSINQPQHF
TRBJ2-3 many TRBV6-1 . TGTGCCAGCAGTGAGAGAGAAAGAAGCACAGATACGCAGTATTTT CASSERERSTDTQYF
TRBJ1-2 . TRBV3-1 . TGTGCCAGCAGCCAAGAAGGTCAGGGGCACTATGGCTACACCTTC CASSQEGQGHYGYTF
TRBJ2-7 few TRBV7-8 TRBD2 TGTGCCAGCAGCATCCAGACTAGCGGGGGTTCCTACGAGCAGTACTTC CASSIQTSGGSYEQYF
TRBJ2-2 . TRBV27 . TGTGCCAGCAGTCCCGAAACAGGGTACACCGGGGAGCTGTTTTTT CASSPETGYTGELFF
TRBJ1-5 many TRBV20-1 . TGCAGCGCGTCAGGGGATGCCTTTGGCAATCAGCCCCAGCATTTT CSASGDAFGNQPQHF
TRBJ2-5 many TRBV10-3 TRBD1 TGTGCCATCGGAACAGGGGGCCAAGAGACCCAGTACTTC CAIGTGGQETQYF
TRBJ1-1 . TRBV10-1 . TGCGCCAGCAGTGAGTCGAAGACTCACGGGGCTGAAGCTTTCTTT CASSESKTHGAEAFF
TRBJ1-4 few TRBV15 . TGTGCCACCAGCGGACAGTCAAGGAATGAAAAACTGTTTTTT CATSGQSRNEKLFF
TRBJ2-6 many TRBV11-2 . TGTGCCAGCAGCTTAGTGTGGGGCGTCCTGACTTTC CASSLVWGVLTF
TRBJ1-1 many TRBV12-3/TRBV12-4 . TGTGCCAGCAGTCCGCAGGGGTCGAGCATGAACACTGAAGCTTTCTTT CASSPQGSSMNTEAFF
TRBJ2-1 . TRBV7-7 TRBD1 TGTGCTAGCAGCTTTTCAGGGGGCAATGAGCAGTTCTTC CASSFSGGNEQFF
TRBJ2-5 . TRBV29-1 . TGCAGCGTTGCTTATCTGGGAGTCCGGGAGACCCAGTACTTC CSVAYLGVRETQYF
TRBJ2-7 . TRBV6-2/TRBV6-3 . TGTGCCAGCAGTCCCCGGAGATCCCCGTCCTACGAGCAGTACTTC CASSPRRSPSYEQYF
TRBJ2-1 . TRBV7-2 . TGTGCCAGCAGCCTAGGGGGAACAGGCGGCTCCTACAATGAGCAGTTCTTC CASSLGGTGGSYNEQFF
TRBJ1-1 many TRBV10-3 . TGTGCCATCGGAAGGCCGAACACTGAAGCTTTCTTT CAIGRPNTEAFF
TRBJ1-2 few TRBV10-3 TRBD1 TGTGCCAACGCCGGGACAGCCGATAACTATGGCTACACCTTC CANAGTADNYGYTF
TRBJ2-1 few TRBV10-3 . TGTGCCATCAGTCGGAGGGGGGCAGGGTCCTACAATGAGCAGTTCTTC CAISRRGAGSYNEQFF
TRBJ1-5 few TRBV6-1 . TGTGCCAGCAGTCCACAATCCACCTTGGGAAGCAATCAGCCCCAGCATTTT CASSPQSTLGSNQPQHF
TRBJ2-7 . TRBV5-8 . TGTGCCAGCAGCTCGGGGGTAGCCTACGAGCAGTACTTC CASSSGVAYEQYF
TRBJ2-7 . TRBV27 TRBD1 TGTGCCAGCAGTTCATCGAGGGGACAGGTCTCCTACGAGCAGTACTTC CASSSSRGQVSYEQYF
TRBJ2-5 . TRBV5-1 TRBD2 TGCGCCAGCAGCTTGGAAGGGAGGGTCCAAGAGACCCAGTACTTC CASSLEGRVQETQYF
TRBJ1-6 many TRBV27 . TGTGCCAGCAACCGCCTCGGTAGTAGTTCCTATAATTCACCCCTCCACTTT CASNRLGSSSYNSPLHF
TRBJ2-5 . TRBV14 TRBD1 TGTGCCAGCAGCCAAGGGCCAGGCGTGGACAGGCCCCAAGAGACCCAGTACTTC CASSQGPGVDRPQETQYF
TRBJ2-7 . TRBV20-1 TRBD1 TGCAGTGCTACCGGGACAGAAATCAACTACGAGCAGTACTTC CSATGTEINYEQYF
TRBJ1-1 many TRBV7-7 . TGTGCTAGCAGCCCCCACGTAGGAGGGGAGAACACTGAAGCTTTCTTT CASSPHVGGENTEAFF
TRBJ2-7 . TRBV5-1 TRBD2 TGCGCCAGCAGGGACGTAGCGGGGCGGTACGAGCAGTACTTC CASRDVAGRYEQYF
TRBJ1-6 . TRBV29-1 . TGCAGCGTTGAAGTCACCCCAGGTGCCCTCCACTTT CSVEVTPGALHF
TRBJ1-3 . TRBV12-3/TRBV12-4 . TGTGCCAGCAGTTTTTTGGGCTCTGGAAACACCATATATTTT CASSFLGSGNTIYF
TRBJ2-2 many TRBV3-1 . TGTGCCAGCACCCACCTTAAGAACACCGGGGAGCTGTTTTTT CASTHLKNTGELFF
TRBJ1-5 many TRBV3-1 . TGTGCCAGCAGCCAAGATAGCAATCAGCCCCAGCATTTT CASSQDSNQPQHF
TRBJ2-7 many TRBV11-2 TRBD1 TGTGCCAGCAGCTTAGAGAGCGCCGGGACAGGGACGTACGAGCAGTACTTC CASSLESAGTGTYEQYF
TRBJ1-3 few TRBV5-1 TRBD1 TGCGCCAGCAGCTTTACCGGGACAGCTGGAAACACCATATATTTT CASSFTGTAGNTIYF
TRBJ1-2 many TRBV27 . TGTGCCAGCAGTTTTCGCCAGGGGACTTTTGATGGCTACACCTTC CASSFRQGTFDGYTF
TRBJ2-2 few TRBV11-2 TRBD2 TGTGCCAGCAGCTTAGAATCCTTGGGGGGGTTTTTATATGGCGGGGAGCTGTTTTTT CASSLESLGGFLYGGELFF
TRBJ1-1 many TRBV30 TRBD1 TGTGCCTGGAGTGGACAGGGAGGAACTGAAGCTTTCTTT CAWSGQGGTEAFF
TRBJ1-4 many TRBV11-2 . TGTGCCAGCAGCCCCGGACACCGAGCCCCTAATGAAAAACTGTTTTTT CASSPGHRAPNEKLFF
TRBJ2-3 . TRBV20-1 . TGCAGTGCTAGCTCGGTCCGTCTGGCTGGAACAGATACGCAGTATTTT CSASSVRLAGTDTQYF